The TCR beta chain described here comes from a study of T-cell reconstitution after alpha-beta-depleted transplantation in children. Germline loops: CDR1 SQVTM, CDR2 ANQGSEA. V gave up 5 bases and J gave up 4 bases, with 13 bases separating them. The CDR3 is 13 amino acids. As it was prepared, the TCRbeta library received unique molecular identifiers. TCRdb reprocessed the PCR reads via MiXCR and lists one record per CDR3 protein. The sample holds about 500,000 distinct CDR3 sequences, about 33% seen once. Only a few counts were recorded for this clonotype. This clonotype was obtained from a human donor who donated a stem cell graft to a child with aplastic anemia. This specimen consisted of PBMCs from the stem cell graft donor, obtained from the stem cell graft. V and J are TRBV29-1 and TRBJ2-3; D ambiguous. The CDR3 sequence is CSVHIMGPDTQYF. CDR3 DNA: TGCAGCGTTCATATCATGGGTCCAGATACGCAGTATTTT.